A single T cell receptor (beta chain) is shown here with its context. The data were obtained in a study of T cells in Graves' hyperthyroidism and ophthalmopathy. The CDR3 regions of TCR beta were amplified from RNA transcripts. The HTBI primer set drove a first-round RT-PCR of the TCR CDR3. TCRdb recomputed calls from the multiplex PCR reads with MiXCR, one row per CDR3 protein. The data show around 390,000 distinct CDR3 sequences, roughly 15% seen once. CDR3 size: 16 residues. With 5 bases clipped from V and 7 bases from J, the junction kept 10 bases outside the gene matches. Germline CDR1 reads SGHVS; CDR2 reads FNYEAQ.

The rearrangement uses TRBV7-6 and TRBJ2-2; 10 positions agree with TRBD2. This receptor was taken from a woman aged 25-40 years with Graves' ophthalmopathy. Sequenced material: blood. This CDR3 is CASSPTSGGALGELFF. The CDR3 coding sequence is TGTGCCAGCAGCCCAACGAGCGGGGGGGCCCTCGGGGAGCTGTTTTTT. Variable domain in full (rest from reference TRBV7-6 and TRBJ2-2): GAGVSQSPRYKVTKRGQDVALRCDPISGHVSLYWYRQALGQGPEFLTYFNYEAQQDKSGLPNDRFSAERPEGSISTLTIQRTEQRDSAMYRCASSPTSGGALGELFFGEGSRLTVL.